Listed here are 21 T cell receptor beta chains from one sample, sequenced in a study of technical replicates of blood from a few donors. Measured with immunoSEQ multiplex PCR; TCRdb has only the in-frame clones, and not every one. The sample includes about 15,000 clones, over 80% of them seen just once. Sequenced: PBMCs. Source of these receptors: a human donor in good health.

This rearrangement joins TRBV5-6 to TRBJ1-5; D remains ambiguous. V was shortened by 0 bases and J by 4 bases, with 8 bases between the two germline ends. Germline V gene sequence: CDR1 SGHDT, CDR2 YYEEEE. The CDR3 is 14 amino acids. CDR3 sequence: CASSLGRGNQPQHF. CDR3 coding DNA: TGTGCCAGCAGCTTGGGGCGGGGAAATCAGCCCCAGCATTTT.

This sequence joins TRBV19 and TRBJ1-5; the match to TRBD1 covers 11 bases. This CDR3 comprises 14 residues. Germline V gene lookup returns CDR1 LNHDA and CDR2 SQIVND (reference sequence). Trimming cost V 9 bases and J 6 bases; bases outside gene matches: 7. The CDR3 coding sequence is TGTGCCAGCAGTGGGACAGGGGGTAGTCAGCCCCAGCATTTT. Protein: CASSGTGGSQPQHF.

This sequence joins TRBV7-3 and TRBJ2-6, with a possible D match to TRBD2 (5 bases). CDR1 and CDR2 (germline): SGHTA, FQGTGA. The CDR3 loop spans 15 amino acids. With 3 bases removed from V and 1 base from J, the gap between germline ends came to 7 bases. The CDR3 DNA is TGTGCCAGCAGCTTGGGAGCTTCTGGGGCCAACGTCCTGACTTTC. Its translation is CASSLGASGANVLTF. Full variable domain (remainder filled in from reference TRBV7-3 and TRBJ2-6): GAGVSQTPSNKVTEKGKYVELRCDPISGHTALYWYRQSLGQGPEFLIYFQGTGAADDSGLPNDRFFAVRPEGSVSTLKIQRTERGDSAVYLCASSLGASGANVLTFGAGSRLTVL.

The rearrangement joins TRBV7-2 to TRBJ2-3, with 14 bases identical to TRBD2. Germline CDR1 SGHTA, CDR2 FQGNSA. V shed 5 bases and J 11 bases; nucleotides not matched to a gene: 9. The CDR3 consists of 15 residues. Written as DNA, the CDR3 is TGTGCCAGCAGCATTGGGACTAGCGGGAGTCGTAAGCAGTATTTT. Translated, it gives CASSIGTSGSRKQYF.

CDR3 DNA: TGTGCCAGCAGCGCTAAGTTTCACGCCGACAATGAGCAGTTCTTC. The encoded protein is CASSAKFHADNEQFF. This chain joins TRBV9 and TRBJ2-1; D not certain. Trimming removed 3 bases from V and 5 bases from J, with 15 bases in between. The CDR3 extends over 15 amino acids. CDR1 is SGDLS, CDR2 YYNGEE, per germline.

This chain links TRBV4-2 with TRBJ2-1; TRBD2 matches at 12 bases. Germline CDR1 reads LGHNA; CDR2 reads YNFKEQ. This CDR3 is 18 amino acids long. Unmatched junction bases numbered 7, after V lost 0 bases and J lost 4 bases. The CDR3 region is CASSQENVGLAGYNEQFF. The CDR3 region has the DNA TGTGCCAGCAGCCAAGAAAATGTGGGACTAGCGGGTTACAATGAGCAGTTCTTC.

This chain connects TRBV2 to TRBJ2-2, with 10 bases fitting TRBD2. Germline CDR1 is SNHLY and CDR2 is FYNNEI. The J segment lost 5 bases and the V segment lost 5 bases, leaving 8 bases of the junction unmatched. This CDR3 spans 16 amino acids. CDR3 in amino acids: CASSTSGIGGTGELFF. CDR3 in DNA: TGTGCCAGCAGTACTAGCGGGATAGGAGGGACCGGGGAGCTGTTTTTT.

This clone has a handful of counts. The chain employs TRBV5-1 and TRBJ2-7, with TRBD1 as a possible D gene (5 bases). Trimming took off 5 bases at V and 1 base at J, with 25 bases between the two ends. The CDR3 contains 18 residues. Per the germline V gene, CDR1 is SGHRS and CDR2 is YFSETQ. The CDR3 loop reads CASSGVTGVSPISYEQYF. The CDR3 bases are TGCGCCAGCAGTGGGGTAACAGGCGTCTCCCCGATTTCCTACGAGCAGTACTTC.

V and J are TRBV30 and TRBJ2-2; D remains ambiguous. V was trimmed by 2 bases and J by 7 bases, leaving 11 bases between them. Germline V gene lookup returns CDR1 GTSNPN and CDR2 SVGIG (reference sequence). The CDR3 consists of 13 residues. The CDR3 loop is CAWSTRRRGELFF. The CDR3 DNA sequence: TGTGCCTGGAGTACACGGCGGCGCGGGGAGCTGTTTTTT.

The chain couples TRBV5-1 to TRBJ2-7; 7 nucleotides match TRBD1. The CDR3 sequence is 14 residues long. CDR1 SGHRS and CDR2 YFSETQ come from the germline V gene. V shed 0 bases, J shed 2 bases, and the junction held 2 bases outside the gene matches. The CDR3 nucleotides are TGCGCCAGCAGCTTGGGGGACAGCGCCTACGAGCAGTACTTC. Protein sequence: CASSLGDSAYEQYF.

The chain has TRBV5-4 and TRBJ1-1; D is uncertain. The CDR3 consists of 14 residues. The germline gives CDR1 SGHNT, CDR2 YYREEE (reference sequence). Deletions cut 1 base from V and 0 bases from J, with 7 bases between. CDR3 in amino acids: CASSLPHVNTEAFF. CDR3 nucleotide sequence: TGTGCCAGCAGCTTGCCCCATGTGAACACTGAAGCTTTCTTT.

The rearrangement links TRBV7-6 to TRBJ1-2; TRBD1 matches at 8 bases. Germline V CDR1 and CDR2: SGHVS, FNYEAQ. The junction had 7 bases not matched to a gene; V was cut back by 5 bases and J by 8 bases. The CDR3 has 13 residues. The CDR3 spells CASSGTGDSGYTF. DNA of the CDR3: TGTGCCAGCAGCGGGACAGGCGACTCCGGCTACACCTTC.

The chain joins TRBV14 to TRBJ2-7; 11 bases line up with TRBD2. Germline V gene lookup returns CDR1 SGHDN and CDR2 FVKESK. The CDR3 loop spans 14 amino acids. Trimming at V came to 1 base and at J to 4 bases, leaving 0 bases not matched to a gene. The DNA for the CDR3 is TGTGCCAGCAGCCAAGTAGCGGGAGGGTACGAGCAGTACTTC. It is translated as CASSQVAGGYEQYF.

The gene calls are TRBV12-5 and TRBJ2-7; the D is unclear. Germline V gene lookup returns CDR1 LGHNT and CDR2 FRNRAP. The V end lost 1 base, the J end lost 7 bases, and 11 bases lay between the germline ends. The CDR3 extends over 13 amino acids. CDR3 in amino acids: CASGLGGEREQYF. CDR3 DNA sequence: TGTGCTAGTGGTTTGGGCGGCGAACGGGAGCAGTACTTC. Full variable domain (missing parts from reference TRBV12-5 and TRBJ2-7): DARVTQTPRHKVTEMGQEVTMRCQPILGHNTVFWYRQTMMQGLELLAYFRNRAPLDDSGMPKDRFSAEMPDATLATLKIQPSEPRDSAVYFCASGLGGEREQYFGPGTRLTVT.

The chain combines TRBV29-1 with TRBJ2-2, with D possibly being TRBD1 (6 bases). The CDR3 contains 12 residues. Trimming left V 8 bases short and J 5 bases short, with 12 bases between. The germline gives CDR1 SQVTM, CDR2 ANQGSEA. The CDR3 DNA follows: TGCAGCATAACAGGGATGACCGGGGAGCTGTTTTTT. Translation: CSITGMTGELFF.

The chain joins TRBV5-1 to TRBJ2-6, with 11 bases fitting TRBD2. The ends lost 1 base at V and 0 bases at J; junction bases unmatched: 6. This CDR3 region has 19 residues. CDR1 and CDR2 (germline): SGHRS, YFSETQ. This CDR3 reads CASSLIPGTSGSGANVLTF. The CDR3 DNA follows: TGCGCCAGCAGCTTGATCCCCGGGACTAGCGGCTCTGGGGCCAACGTCCTGACTTTC.

This clone has a handful of counts. This rearrangement joins TRBV4-1 to TRBJ1-1; D is ambiguous. The CDR3 is 14 amino acids. Germline lookup yields CDR1 MGHRA and CDR2 YSYEKL. V lost 4 bases, J lost 1 base, and 10 bases lay in between. DNA of the CDR3: TGCGCCAGCAGCCTTGACAAAGGGAACACTGAAGCTTTCTTT. This translates into CASSLDKGNTEAFF.

This clone appeared a few times. This chain joins TRBV6-5 and TRBJ2-1; TRBD2 aligns across 8 bases. Germline V lookup: CDR1 MNHEY, CDR2 SVGAGI. V lost 6 bases and J lost 9; bases outside the gene matches: 7. The CDR3 loop spans 13 amino acids. CDR3 DNA: TGTGCCAGCAGGCCAGCGGGAGTTGGTGAGCAGTTCTTC. This translates into CASRPAGVGEQFF.

This chain connects TRBV27 to TRBJ2-1, with 10 bases lining up with TRBD2. V lost 3 bases and J lost 6; bases outside the gene matches: 5. Germline CDR1 is MNHEY and CDR2 is SMNVEV (reference sequence). CDR3 length equals 15 residues. The CDR3 region has the DNA TGTGCCAGCAGTTTGTCTAGCGGGAGTTTCAATGAGCAGTTCTTC. Its translation is CASSLSSGSFNEQFF.

This chain joins TRBV11-1 and TRBJ1-2, with 7 bases lining up with TRBD1. With 5 bases clipped from V and 8 bases from J, the junction kept 8 bases outside the gene matches. The germline V gene encodes CDR1 SGHAT and CDR2 FQDESV (reference sequence). CDR3 length: 13 residues. The CDR3 is CASSIHRGGGYTF. The CDR3 DNA reads TGTGCCAGCAGCATACACAGGGGCGGAGGCTACACCTTC.

The chain uses TRBV11-2 and TRBJ1-4, with 8 bases identical to TRBD1. The CDR3 is 14 amino acids. CDR1 and CDR2 (germline): SGHAT, FQNNGV. With 5 bases clipped from V and 7 bases from J, the junction kept 6 bases outside the gene matches. CDR3: CASSPGQGSEKLFF. Here the CDR3 DNA reads TGTGCCAGCAGCCCCGGACAGGGAAGTGAAAAACTGTTTTTT.